These 31 T cell receptor beta chains share one sample of origin, sequenced in a study of CD8+ T cells in alopecia areata. It was cDNA, reverse transcribed from extracted RNA, that served as the sequencing template. Using immunoSEQ multiplex PCR, the repertoire was profiled, and TCRdb retains in-frame clones only, with some absent. The sample yields under 300,000 clones, roughly 63% seen once. Treatment noted: oral pan-JAK inhibitor, 5-10 mg twice daily. Sample: CD4+ T cells sorted from blood, taken around week 53, from a patient treated with tofacitinib. The receptor source for this set is a human donor with alopecia areata.

This clone was seen a single time. The CDR3 DNA is TGTGCCAGCAGCCAAGATCTCCCGTACAGGGGACTCCAGTTCTTC. Residues: CASSQDLPYRGLQFF. The chain couples TRBV14 to TRBJ2-1; a possible D gene is TRBD1 (7 bases). Per the germline V gene, CDR1 is SGHDN and CDR2 is FVKESK. The CDR3 length is 15 residues. V was cut by 0 bases and J by 13 bases, with 19 bases left in between.

A few counts support this clone. The V call is TRBV18, the J call TRBJ2-1; 9 nucleotides match TRBD2. The CDR3 loop spans 16 amino acids. The junction had 7 bases not matched to a gene; V was cut back by 4 bases and J by 3 bases. CDR1 is KGHSH and CDR2 is LQKENI in the germline V gene. The CDR3 is CASSLMTSGDYNEQFF. In DNA form, the CDR3 reads TGTGCCAGCTCACTTATGACTAGCGGTGACTACAATGAGCAGTTCTTC. The whole variable domain, remainder taken from reference TRBV18 and TRBJ2-1, is NAGVMQNPRHLVRRRGQEARLRCSPMKGHSHVYWYRQLPEEGLKFMVYLQKENIIDESGMPKERFSAEFPKEGPSILRIQQVVRGDSAAYFCASSLMTSGDYNEQFFGPGTRLTVL.

The CDR3 bases are TGTGCCAGCAGTTTTGGCAGAGTGGGTGACGAGCAGTACTTC. Translating it yields CASSFGRVGDEQYF. The rearrangement links TRBV27 to TRBJ2-7; no firm D call. CDR3 length: 14 residues. V was trimmed by 3 bases and J by 5 bases, leaving 14 bases between them. Germline V lookup: CDR1 MNHEY, CDR2 SMNVEV (reference sequence).

This chain joins TRBV6-5 and TRBJ2-3; TRBD1 or TRBD2 may be the D gene (6 bases each). Germline lookup yields CDR1 MNHEY and CDR2 SVGAGI. V lost 2 bases, J lost 2 bases, and 11 bases lay in between. The CDR3 loop spans 15 amino acids. CDR3 region: CASSYRGEPTDTQYF. The CDR3 region has the DNA TGTGCCAGCAGTTACAGGGGGGAACCCACAGATACGCAGTATTTT.

This clone appeared a few times. This chain uses TRBV7-2 with TRBJ1-1, with D possibly TRBD1 on 6 matching bases. Germline CDR1 reads SGHTA; CDR2 reads FQGNSA. CDR3 length: 13 residues. The ends were cut back, 8 bases at V and 5 bases at J, with 15 bases in the middle. CDR3 region: CASSRGGGTEAFF. CDR3 bases: TGTGCCAGCTCCCGAGGGGGTGGAACTGAAGCTTTCTTT. The full variable domain, rest sourced from reference TRBV7-2 and TRBJ1-1, is GAGVSQSPSNKVTEKGKDVELRCDPISGHTALYWYRQSLGQGLEFLIYFQGNSAPDKSGLPSDRFSAERTGGSVSTLTIQRTQQEDSAVYLCASSRGGGTEAFFGQGTRLTVV.

V is TRBV5-4 and J is TRBJ2-1, with a tentative D call TRBD2 (5 bases). Looked up from germline, CDR1 is SGHNT and CDR2 is YYREEE (reference sequence). Trimming took off 2 bases at V and 6 bases at J, with 15 bases between the two ends. The length of the CDR3 is 15 residues. The chain's CDR3 is CASSLLGHAGNEQFF. CDR3 nucleotides: TGTGCCAGCAGCTTATTGGGTCATGCGGGCAATGAGCAGTTCTTC.

This clone has at least ten counts. The chain links TRBV15 to TRBJ2-1; tentatively, D is TRBD1 (6 bases). The CDR3 has 14 amino acids. CDR1 is LNHNV, CDR2 YYDKDF, per germline (reference sequence). The V end was cut by 3 bases, the J end by 5 bases, with 11 bases between. CDR3 loop: CATSRDRLDNEQFF. CDR3 bases: TGTGCCACCAGCAGGGACAGACTTGACAATGAGCAGTTCTTC. The whole variable domain, remainder taken from reference TRBV15 and TRBJ2-1, is DAMVIQNPRYQVTQFGKPVTLSCSQTLNHNVMYWYQQKSSQAPKLLFHYYDKDFNNEADTPDNFQSRRPNTSFCFLDIRSPGLGDTAMYLCATSRDRLDNEQFFGPGTRLTVL.

V and J are TRBV15 and TRBJ1-4; D not resolved. Between the trimmed V and J ends, which lost 6 bases and 8 bases, there was a span of 16 bases. Per germline, CDR1 LNHNV and CDR2 YYDKDF (reference sequence). CDR3 length: 14 amino acids. The CDR3 is CATRGPQTGEKLFF. The CDR3 DNA is TGTGCCACCAGAGGCCCCCAAACGGGGGAAAAACTGTTTTTT.

This clone was counted only a few times. The rearrangement uses TRBV5-1 and TRBJ2-1; 7 nucleotides line up with TRBD1. This CDR3 is 14 amino acids long. With 3 bases clipped from V and 16 bases from J, the junction kept 16 bases outside the gene matches. Germline V gene data show CDR1 as SGHRS and CDR2 as YFSETQ. The CDR3 loop reads CASSSGQVLSKAFF. The DNA for the CDR3 is TGCGCCAGCAGCTCTGGACAGGTGTTATCCAAGGCATTCTTC.

This clone was seen a handful of times. This sequence joins TRBV7-9 and TRBJ2-5, with a weak D call TRBD2 (5 bases). The V gene lost 2 bases and the J gene lost 3 bases, with 10 bases spanning the gap. The CDR3 consists of 14 residues. Germline CDR1 reads SEHNR; CDR2 reads FQNEAQ (reference sequence). This CDR3 reads CASSLNAGEETQYF. CDR3 nucleotides: TGTGCCAGCAGCTTAAACGCCGGGGAAGAGACCCAGTACTTC.

About this clone itself: Different DNA sequences within this sample yield the same CDR3. V is TRBV14 and J is TRBJ2-6; unclear D gene. The V end was cut by 4 bases, the J end by 4 bases, with 5 bases between. Germline CDR1 SGHDN, CDR2 FVKESK. This CDR3 is 13 amino acids long. CDR3 coding DNA: TGTGCCAGCAGCCCTCTCGGGGCCAACGTCCTGACTTTC. It yields the protein CASSPLGANVLTF. Filled out from reference TRBV14 and TRBJ2-6, the complete variable domain reads EAGVTQFPSHSVIEKGQTVTLRCDPISGHDNLYWYRRVMGKEIKFLLHFVKESKQDESGMPNNRFLAERTGGTYSTLKVQPAELEDSGVYFCASSPLGANVLTFGAGSRLTVL.

The gene calls are TRBV29-1 and TRBJ2-1, with 7 bases fitting TRBD2. The CDR3 is 14 amino acids. V gave up 1 base and J gave up 4 bases; unmatched junction bases: 4. Germline assignment: CDR1 SQVTM and CDR2 ANQGSEA. Here the CDR3 reads CSVEGGGGYNEQFF. Here the CDR3 DNA reads TGCAGCGTTGAAGGGGGGGGAGGATACAATGAGCAGTTCTTC.

The chain carries TRBV10-3 and TRBJ1-2; no clear D. V was pared by 3 bases and J by 3 bases, with 5 bases between. Germline values: CDR1 ENHRY, CDR2 SYGVKD. The CDR3 spans 12 residues. The DNA for the CDR3 is TGTGCCATCAGTGAATCGGACTATGGCTACACCTTC. It codes for CAISESDYGYTF.

The rearrangement links TRBV30 to TRBJ1-1; D unresolved. Per germline, CDR1 GTSNPN and CDR2 SVGIG (reference sequence). Trimming cost V 2 bases and J 5 bases, with 15 bases left between them. The CDR3 is 14 amino acids. CDR3 coding DNA: TGTGCCTGGAGTCCCCTCGGGGTAGGGACTGAAGCTTTCTTT. Its translation: CAWSPLGVGTEAFF.

The V and J genes are TRBV30 and TRBJ2-7; D remains unclear. Trimming pared 0 bases from V and 0 bases from J, leaving 18 bases between. Germline loops: CDR1 GTSNPN, CDR2 SVGIG (reference sequence). This CDR3 has 17 amino acids. CDR3 sequence reads: CAWSVQVPGINSYEQYF. In DNA, the CDR3 is TGTGCCTGGAGTGTACAAGTGCCAGGAATCAACTCCTACGAGCAGTACTTC.

J is TRBJ2-1 and V is TRBV18; 7 positions match TRBD2. There are 17 residues in the CDR3. Germline V gene data show CDR1 as KGHSH and CDR2 as LQKENI. V lost 3 bases and J lost 5; bases outside the gene matches: 13. The CDR3 DNA follows: TGTGCCAGCTCACCCCTACTCCCAGCGGGGACTAACAATGAGCAGTTCTTC. It encodes CASSPLLPAGTNNEQFF.

The rearrangement uses TRBV2 and TRBJ2-7; 11 bases agree with TRBD1. The CDR3 extends over 15 amino acids. From germline, CDR1 is SNHLY and CDR2 FYNNEI. With 6 bases clipped from V and 5 bases from J, the junction kept 9 bases outside the gene matches. In nucleotides, the CDR3 is TGTGCCAGCAGCTACGGTGGGACAGGGGGTGACGAGCAGTACTTC. Amino acids: CASSYGGTGGDEQYF.

The J gene is TRBJ2-6, the V gene TRBV5-6; D might be TRBD1 (5 bases). The V end was cut by 1 base, the J end by 3 bases, with 8 bases between. The CDR3 is 15 amino acids. The germline gives CDR1 SGHDT, CDR2 YYEEEE. CDR3 sequence (DNA): TGTGCCAGCAGCTTGAAGGGGAATGGGGCCAACGTCCTGACTTTC. This gives the protein CASSLKGNGANVLTF.

The rearrangement links TRBV4-3 to TRBJ1-1; a weak D match, TRBD1 (6 bases). CDR1 and CDR2 (germline): LGHNA, YSLEER. CDR3 length: 13 amino acids. The ends were cut back, 3 bases at V and 4 bases at J, with 9 bases in the middle. This CDR3 reads CASSQRGSTEAFF. The CDR3 DNA reads as TGCGCCAGCAGCCAGAGGGGGAGCACTGAAGCTTTCTTT.

Note on this clone: Other DNA sequences in this sample translate to the same CDR3. The genes are TRBV5-1 and TRBJ2-5; perhaps TRBD2 as D (6 bases). CDR3 length: 14 amino acids. Germline V gene sequence: CDR1 SGHRS, CDR2 YFSETQ. Deletions cut 4 bases from V and 5 bases from J, with 15 bases between. The CDR3, as DNA: TGCGCCAGCAGCCCCGGCACGGGGGTTGAGACCCAGTACTTC. It yields the protein CASSPGTGVETQYF.

The chain has TRBV7-2 and TRBJ2-5; 13 bases match TRBD2. The ends lost 2 bases at V and 5 bases at J; junction bases unmatched: 11. This CDR3 has 18 amino acids. Germline V gene data show CDR1 as SGHTA and CDR2 as FQGNSA. The CDR3 loop reads CASSLLTSGGVSAETQYF. CDR3 DNA sequence: TGTGCCAGCAGCTTATTAACTAGCGGGGGGGTATCCGCGGAGACCCAGTACTTC.

The J gene is TRBJ1-1, the V gene TRBV30; TRBD1 aligns across 7 bases. With 1 base clipped from V and 7 bases from J, the junction kept 6 bases outside the gene matches. CDR3 length: 13 residues. Germline assignment: CDR1 GTSNPN and CDR2 SVGIG (reference sequence). CDR3 sequence reads: CAWSAQGSSEAFF. For the CDR3, the DNA is TGTGCCTGGAGTGCACAGGGGTCTAGTGAAGCTTTCTTT.

DNA of the CDR3: TGTGCCAGCAGGGGCTATGGCTACACCTTC. Amino acid sequence: CASRGYGYTF. The V call is TRBV6-6, the J call TRBJ1-2; D gene uncertain. The germline V gene encodes CDR1 MNHNY and CDR2 SVGAGI (reference sequence). The V gene lost 6 bases and the J gene lost 4 bases, with 3 bases spanning the gap. There are 10 residues in the CDR3.

The V call is TRBV29-1, the J call TRBJ2-2; D is perhaps TRBD2 (5 bases). V dropped 4 bases and J dropped 2 bases, with 8 bases sitting between them. CDR3 length: 13 amino acids. The germline V gene has CDR1 SQVTM and CDR2 ANQGSEA. CDR3 protein: CSVGLLNTGELFF. CDR3 in DNA: TGCAGCGTTGGACTATTAAACACCGGGGAGCTGTTTTTT.

The chain recombines TRBV30 with TRBJ2-1; the match to TRBD1 covers 8 bases. The CDR3 spans 14 residues. In germline, CDR1 is GTSNPN, CDR2 SVGIG (reference sequence). V was pared by 1 base and J by 8 bases, with 7 bases of the junction left unmatched. The DNA for the CDR3 is TGTGCCTGGAGTGGGGGTCAGGGGGCTTATGAGCAGTTCTTC. It yields the protein CAWSGGQGAYEQFF. Complete variable domain (other parts from reference TRBV30 and TRBJ2-1): SQTIHQWPATLVQPVGSPLSLECTVEGTSNPNLYWYRQAAGRGLQLLFYSVGIGQISSEVPQNLSASRPQDRQFILSSKKLLLSDSGFYLCAWSGGQGAYEQFFGPGTRLTVL.

The rearrangement uses TRBV19 and TRBJ2-3; D perhaps matches TRBD1 (5 bases). The germline CDR1 and CDR2 sequences are LNHDA and SQIVND (reference sequence). V was clipped by 4 bases and J by 6 bases, with 14 bases between them. This CDR3 is 14 amino acids long. CDR3 in amino acids: CASSTPGFVDTQYF. DNA of the CDR3: TGTGCCAGTAGTACCCCAGGGTTTGTGGATACGCAGTATTTT.

The genes are TRBV29-1 and TRBJ2-1; D possibly corresponds to TRBD1 (6 bases). CDR1 and CDR2 from the germline V gene are SQVTM and ANQGSEA. The CDR3 loop spans 14 amino acids. The V and J ends lost 3 bases and 2 bases respectively, with 11 bases between them. The CDR3 sequence: CSVDQGIPYNEQFF. CDR3 DNA: TGCAGCGTTGACCAGGGGATCCCCTACAATGAGCAGTTCTTC.

In DNA, the CDR3 is TGTGCCAGCAGCCCCAGCGGGGGCATGTGGGAGACCCAGTACTTC. Amino acid sequence: CASSPSGGMWETQYF. This chain joins TRBV7-8 and TRBJ2-5; 8 nucleotides line up with TRBD2. CDR3 length: 15 amino acids. Germline V lookup: CDR1 SGHVS, CDR2 FQNEAQ. With 5 bases clipped from V and 5 bases from J, the junction kept 10 bases outside the gene matches.

This clone was counted only a few times. The rearrangement joins TRBV18 to TRBJ1-6, with 7 bases aligning to TRBD1. This CDR3 has 16 residues. Germline V gene sequence: CDR1 KGHSH, CDR2 LQKENI. The junction had 10 bases not matched to a gene; V was cut back by 4 bases and J by 7 bases. CDR3 loop: CASSRPSGTVNSPLHF. The CDR3 DNA reads TGTGCCAGCTCACGACCATCAGGGACAGTAAATTCACCCCTCCACTTT.

This chain uses TRBV25-1 with TRBJ1-1; D is unclear. The CDR3 totals 12 residues. Germline values: CDR1 MGHDK, CDR2 SYGVNS. V lost 1 base to trimming and J lost 8 bases, with 8 bases between them. The CDR3 reads CASSEWAEEAFF. The CDR3 DNA is TGTGCCAGCAGTGAATGGGCAGAAGAAGCTTTCTTT.

The chain couples TRBV5-4 to TRBJ2-5, with 7 bases lining up with TRBD1. The CDR3 is 14 residues long. With 4 bases clipped from V and 5 bases from J, the junction kept 8 bases outside the gene matches. CDR1 is SGHNT, CDR2 YYREEE, per germline (reference sequence). CDR3 loop: CASSLKGQSETQYF. In DNA, the CDR3 is TGTGCCAGCAGCCTGAAGGGACAGAGCGAGACCCAGTACTTC.